This T cell receptor (beta chain) was recorded in a study of shared clonotypes between healthy human individuals. Sequencing used immunoSEQ multiplex PCR; TCRdb keeps in-frame clones, though not all of them. In the table there are about 520,000 clones, more than 75% of which are singletons. The TCR sequence derives from a middle-aged woman in good health. Some clones in this sample may be carry-over from other donors' samples. The sequenced material came from PBMCs.

CDR3 bases: TGTGCCAGCAGCCAGGGGACTAGCCTCCACAATGAGCAGTTCTTC. Protein sequence: CASSQGTSLHNEQFF. This chain joins TRBV9 and TRBJ2-1; TRBD2 agrees at 9 bases. CDR1 is SGDLS and CDR2 is YYNGEE in the germline V gene. CDR3 length: 15 amino acids. V was pared by 4 bases and J by 5 bases, with 7 bases of the junction left unmatched.